This is a list of T cell receptor beta chains from one sample in a study of blood T cells in healthy people across ages. One entry per CDR3 protein, called by TCRdb with MiXCR from the 5' RACE reads. The table shows roughly 1,500,000 distinct CDR3 sequences, with 42% occurring only once. Source material: blood. The receptors originated from a woman younger than 30 in good health. CDR3s include the opening cysteine and the closing phenylalanine or tryptophan. Fields, in order: clone size, J gene, V gene, D gene, CDR3 protein, CDR3 DNA. A D gene is named only where the DNA matches it firmly. The listing skips clone size in some rows; elsewhere it reads once, few, many or a size class.

few,TRBJ1-1,TRBV6-1,-,CASRELQGGGTEAFF,TGTGCCAGCAGGGAGCTACAGGGAGGTGGTACTGAAGCTTTCTTT
once,TRBJ2-2,TRBV6-5,-,CAGGAMNTGELFF,TGTGCCGGAGGGGCAATGAACACCGGGGAGCTGTTTTTT
-,TRBJ2-7,TRBV14,TRBD2,CASSQLGTSGGRSYEQYF,TGTGCCAGCAGCCAACTGGGGACTAGCGGGGGTAGATCCTACGAGCAGTACTTC
-,TRBJ1-2,TRBV28,TRBD1,CASSLWTGTSTNYGYTF,TGTGCCAGCAGTTTATGGACAGGGACCTCGACTAACTATGGCTACACCTTC
-,TRBJ2-1,TRBV18,TRBD2,CASSRSGSRDEQFF,TGTGCCAGCTCACGTAGCGGGAGTAGGGATGAGCAGTTCTTC
many,TRBJ2-1,TRBV12-3/TRBV12-4,TRBD2,CATHYTGLAGLVQFF,TGTGCCACTCACTACACCGGACTAGCGGGGCTTGTGCAGTTCTTC
few,TRBJ2-1,TRBV10-3,TRBD2,CAISGTSGRGGYNEQFF,TGTGCCATCAGCGGGACTAGCGGGAGAGGGGGGTACAATGAGCAGTTCTTC
-,TRBJ1-2,TRBV18,-,CASSPLDSDNYGYTF,TGTGCCAGCTCACCGCTGGACAGTGATAACTATGGCTACACCTTC
few,TRBJ2-5,TRBV20-1,TRBD2,CSARDPRTSGETQYF,TGCAGTGCTAGAGATCCACGGACTAGCGGGGAGACCCAGTACTTC
few,TRBJ2-1,TRBV20-1,-,CSARDRAQVNEQFF,TGCAGTGCTAGAGATCGAGCCCAGGTCAATGAGCAGTTCTTC
once,TRBJ2-1,TRBV7-7,TRBD2,CASSRGLGNVGVYNEQFF,TGTGCTAGCAGCCGAGGACTAGGTAATGTGGGGGTCTACAATGAGCAGTTCTTC
-,TRBJ2-7,TRBV12-3/TRBV12-4,TRBD2,CASSREGLAGEQYF,TGTGCCAGCAGTCGGGAGGGACTAGCGGGCGAGCAGTACTTC
few,TRBJ2-1,TRBV7-3,TRBD2,CASSFLAGGPHEQFF,TGTGCCAGCAGCTTTCTAGCGGGGGGGCCGCATGAGCAGTTCTTC
-,TRBJ2-2,TRBV27,TRBD1,CASSQGQGAKNTGELFF,TGTGCCAGCAGTCAGGGACAGGGGGCGAAGAACACCGGGGAGCTGTTTTTT
-,TRBJ2-5,TRBV7-3,-,CASTWPGGCAETQYF,TGTGCCAGCACTTGGCCGGGGGGCTGTGCAGAGACCCAGTACTTC
few,TRBJ2-7,TRBV4-1,-,CASSQGGTVGEQYF,TGCGCCAGCAGCCAAGGCGGAACCGTGGGCGAGCAGTACTTC
-,TRBJ2-7,TRBV3-1,-,CASSQEEYHYEQYF,TGTGCCAGCAGCCAAGAAGAATACCACTACGAGCAGTACTTC
many,TRBJ2-3,TRBV4-1,TRBD2,CASSQGILAGVGYGTDTQYF,TGCGCCAGCAGCCAAGGAATACTAGCGGGAGTTGGTTATGGCACAGATACGCAGTATTTT
-,TRBJ2-7,TRBV12-3/TRBV12-4,-,CASANYYNEQYF,TGTGCCAGCGCCAACTACTACAATGAGCAGTACTTC
-,TRBJ2-1,TRBV7-6,-,CASSLEAILYNEQFF,TGTGCCAGCAGCTTAGAGGCCATCCTCTACAATGAGCAGTTCTTC
-,TRBJ1-2,TRBV28,-,CASSPEGPVQGGYTF,TGTGCCAGCAGTCCCGAGGGACCCGTACAGGGTGGCTACACCTTC
-,TRBJ2-1,TRBV27,TRBD2,CASSLVGGAGNEQFF,TGTGCCAGCAGTTTAGTCGGGGGGGCAGGGAATGAGCAGTTCTTC
-,TRBJ2-3,TRBV29-1,TRBD1,CSVKQGASGTQYF,TGCAGCGTTAAACAGGGGGCGTCAGGTACGCAGTATTTT